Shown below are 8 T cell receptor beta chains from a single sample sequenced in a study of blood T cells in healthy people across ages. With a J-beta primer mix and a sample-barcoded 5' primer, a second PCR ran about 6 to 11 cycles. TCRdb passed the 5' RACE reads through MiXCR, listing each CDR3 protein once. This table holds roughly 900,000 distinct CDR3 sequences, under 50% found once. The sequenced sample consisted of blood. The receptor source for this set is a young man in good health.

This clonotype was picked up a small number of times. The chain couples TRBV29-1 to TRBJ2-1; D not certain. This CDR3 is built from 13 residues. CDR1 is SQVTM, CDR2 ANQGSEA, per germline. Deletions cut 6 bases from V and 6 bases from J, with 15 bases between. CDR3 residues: CSVGSGRGNEQFF. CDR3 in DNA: TGCAGCGTCGGTTCGGGCAGAGGCAATGAGCAGTTCTTC.

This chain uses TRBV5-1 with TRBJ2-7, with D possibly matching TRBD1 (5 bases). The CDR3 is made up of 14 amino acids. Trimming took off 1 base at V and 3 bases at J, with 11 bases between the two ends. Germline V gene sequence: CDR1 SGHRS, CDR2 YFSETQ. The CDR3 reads CASSLIGANYEQYF. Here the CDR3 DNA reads TGCGCCAGCAGCTTGATAGGGGCGAACTACGAGCAGTACTTC.

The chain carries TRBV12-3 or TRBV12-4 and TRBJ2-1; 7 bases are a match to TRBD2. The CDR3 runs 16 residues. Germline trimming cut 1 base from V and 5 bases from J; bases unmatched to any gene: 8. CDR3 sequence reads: CASSLGGGIKDNEQFF. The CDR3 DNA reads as TGTGCCAGCAGTTTAGGGGGGGGTATTAAGGACAATGAGCAGTTCTTC.

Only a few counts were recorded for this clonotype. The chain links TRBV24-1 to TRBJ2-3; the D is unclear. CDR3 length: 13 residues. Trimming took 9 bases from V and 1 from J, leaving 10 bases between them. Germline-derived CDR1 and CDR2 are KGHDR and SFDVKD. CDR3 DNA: TGTGCCACCGTCGAGGATCGCACAGATACGCAGTATTTT. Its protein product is CATVEDRTDTQYF.

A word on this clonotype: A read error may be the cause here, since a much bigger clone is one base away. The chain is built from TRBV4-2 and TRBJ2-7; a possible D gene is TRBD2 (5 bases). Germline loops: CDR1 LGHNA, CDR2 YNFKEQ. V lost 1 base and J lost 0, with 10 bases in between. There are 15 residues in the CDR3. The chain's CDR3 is CASSQGGLVSYEQYF. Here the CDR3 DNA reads TGTGCCAGCAGCCAAGGAGGGCTAGTCTCCTACGAGCAGTACTTC.

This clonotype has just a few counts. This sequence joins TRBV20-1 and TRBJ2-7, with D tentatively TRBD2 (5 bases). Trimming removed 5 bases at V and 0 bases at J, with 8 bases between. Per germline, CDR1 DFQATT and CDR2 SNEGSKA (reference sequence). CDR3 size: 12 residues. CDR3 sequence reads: CSAPAGSYEQYF. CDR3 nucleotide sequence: TGCAGTGCTCCCGCGGGCTCCTACGAGCAGTACTTC.

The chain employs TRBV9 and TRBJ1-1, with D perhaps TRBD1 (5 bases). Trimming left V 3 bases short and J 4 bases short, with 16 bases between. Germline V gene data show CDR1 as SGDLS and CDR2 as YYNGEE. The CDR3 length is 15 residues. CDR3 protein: CASSGEGYGFTEAFF. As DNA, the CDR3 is TGTGCCAGCAGCGGTGAGGGGTATGGGTTCACTGAAGCTTTCTTT.

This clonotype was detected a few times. The CDR3 DNA is TGTGCCAGCAGCGACCGTCCCGGGGAAAAACTGTTTTTT. Amino acids: CASSDRPGEKLFF. The V call is TRBV9, the J call TRBJ1-4; no clear D. The CDR3 totals 13 residues. Trimming pared 3 bases from V and 8 bases from J, leaving 11 bases between. Germline V gives CDR1 SGDLS, CDR2 YYNGEE.